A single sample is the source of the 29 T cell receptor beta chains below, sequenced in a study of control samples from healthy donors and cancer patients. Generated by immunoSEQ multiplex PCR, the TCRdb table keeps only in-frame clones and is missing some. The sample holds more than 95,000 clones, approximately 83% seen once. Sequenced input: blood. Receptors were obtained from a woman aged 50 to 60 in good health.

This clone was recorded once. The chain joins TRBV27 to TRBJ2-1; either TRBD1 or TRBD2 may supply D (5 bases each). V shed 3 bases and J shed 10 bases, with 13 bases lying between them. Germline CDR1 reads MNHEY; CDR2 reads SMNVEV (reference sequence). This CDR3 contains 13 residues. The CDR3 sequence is CASSFPGTGEQFF. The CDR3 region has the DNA TGTGCCAGCAGTTTCCCCGGGACCGGCGAGCAGTTCTTC.

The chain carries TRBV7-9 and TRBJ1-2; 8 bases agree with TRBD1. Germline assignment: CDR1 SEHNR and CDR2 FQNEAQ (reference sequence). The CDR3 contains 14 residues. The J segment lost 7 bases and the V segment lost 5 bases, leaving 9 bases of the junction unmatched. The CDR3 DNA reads TGTGCCAGCAGCCCAGGGACAGGTGTTTCTGGCTACACCTTC. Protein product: CASSPGTGVSGYTF.

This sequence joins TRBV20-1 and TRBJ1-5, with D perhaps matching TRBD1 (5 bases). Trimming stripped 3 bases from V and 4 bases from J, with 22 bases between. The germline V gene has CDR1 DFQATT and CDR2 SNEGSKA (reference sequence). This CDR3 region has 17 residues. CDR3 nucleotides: TGCAGTGCTAGTTCCGATGGGGGGGGTCTGAGTAATCAGCCCCAGCATTTT. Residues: CSASSDGGGLSNQPQHF.

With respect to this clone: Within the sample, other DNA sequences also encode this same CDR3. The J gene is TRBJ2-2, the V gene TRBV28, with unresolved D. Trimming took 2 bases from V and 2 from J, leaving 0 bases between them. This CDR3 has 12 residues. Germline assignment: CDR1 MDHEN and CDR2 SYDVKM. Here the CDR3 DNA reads TGTGCCAGCAGTTTAAACACCGGGGAGCTGTTTTTT. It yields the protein CASSLNTGELFF.

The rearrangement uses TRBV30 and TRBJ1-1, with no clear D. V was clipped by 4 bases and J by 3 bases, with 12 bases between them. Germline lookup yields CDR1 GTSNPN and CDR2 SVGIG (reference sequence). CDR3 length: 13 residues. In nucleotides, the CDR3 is TGTGCCTGGATGCTGACACCGGACACTGAAGCTTTCTTT. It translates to CAWMLTPDTEAFF.

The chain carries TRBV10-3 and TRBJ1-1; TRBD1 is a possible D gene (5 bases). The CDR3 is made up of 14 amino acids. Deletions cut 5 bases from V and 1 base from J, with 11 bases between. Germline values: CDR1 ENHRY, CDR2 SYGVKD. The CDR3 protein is CAISMGQGNTEAFF. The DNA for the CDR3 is TGTGCCATCAGTATGGGGCAAGGGAACACTGAAGCTTTCTTT.

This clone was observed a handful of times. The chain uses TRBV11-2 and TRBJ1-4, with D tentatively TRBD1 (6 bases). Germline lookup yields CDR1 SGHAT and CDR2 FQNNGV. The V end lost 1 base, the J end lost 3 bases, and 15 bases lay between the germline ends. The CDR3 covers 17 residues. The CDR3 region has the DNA TGTGCCAGCAGCTTAGTGCGGGGGGCCTCGGCTAATGAAAAACTGTTTTTT. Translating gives CASSLVRGASANEKLFF.

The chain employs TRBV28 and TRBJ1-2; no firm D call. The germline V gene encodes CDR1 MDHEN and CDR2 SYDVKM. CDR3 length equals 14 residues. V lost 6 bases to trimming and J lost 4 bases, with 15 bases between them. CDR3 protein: CASSFLGFVYGYTF. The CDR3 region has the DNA TGTGCCAGCAGCTTTCTAGGATTCGTCTATGGCTACACCTTC.

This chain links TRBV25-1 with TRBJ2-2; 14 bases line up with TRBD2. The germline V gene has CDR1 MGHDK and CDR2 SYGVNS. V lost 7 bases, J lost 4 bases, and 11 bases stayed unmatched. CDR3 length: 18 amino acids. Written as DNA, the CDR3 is TGTGCCAGCAACCGAGGGGGACTAGCGGGAGTAGGCACCGGGGAGCTGTTTTTT. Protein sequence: CASNRGGLAGVGTGELFF.

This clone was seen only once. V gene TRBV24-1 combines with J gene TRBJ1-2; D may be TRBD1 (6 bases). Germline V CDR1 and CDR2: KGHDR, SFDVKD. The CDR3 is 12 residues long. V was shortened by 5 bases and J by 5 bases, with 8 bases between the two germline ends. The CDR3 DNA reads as TGTGCCACCAGTGTAACAGGGTATGGCTACACCTTC. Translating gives CATSVTGYGYTF.

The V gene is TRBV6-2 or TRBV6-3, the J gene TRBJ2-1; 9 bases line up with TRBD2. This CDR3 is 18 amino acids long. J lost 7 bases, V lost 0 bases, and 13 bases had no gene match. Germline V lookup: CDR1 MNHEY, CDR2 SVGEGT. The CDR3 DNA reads TGTGCCAGCAGTTACTCGACGAGCGGGAGGCCCCGGGGGAATGAGCAGTTCTTC. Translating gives CASSYSTSGRPRGNEQFF.

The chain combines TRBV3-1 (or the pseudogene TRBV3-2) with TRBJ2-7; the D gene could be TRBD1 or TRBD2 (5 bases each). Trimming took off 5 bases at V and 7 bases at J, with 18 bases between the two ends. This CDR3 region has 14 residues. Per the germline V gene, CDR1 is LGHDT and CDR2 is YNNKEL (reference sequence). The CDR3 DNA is TGTGCCAGCAGCAGAGGGGCAGACCCTGGGGAGCAGTACTTC. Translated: CASSRGADPGEQYF.

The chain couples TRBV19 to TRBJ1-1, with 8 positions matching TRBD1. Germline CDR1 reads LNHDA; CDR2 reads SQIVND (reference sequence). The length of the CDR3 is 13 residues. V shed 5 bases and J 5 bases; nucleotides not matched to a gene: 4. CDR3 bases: TGTGCCAGTAGTTACAGGGGGAGGACTGAAGCTTTCTTT. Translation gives CASSYRGRTEAFF.

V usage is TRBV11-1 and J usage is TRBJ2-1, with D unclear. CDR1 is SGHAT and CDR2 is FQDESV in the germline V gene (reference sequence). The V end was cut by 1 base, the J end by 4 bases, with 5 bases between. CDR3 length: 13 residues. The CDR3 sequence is CASSLDRYNEQFF. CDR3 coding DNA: TGTGCCAGCAGCTTAGACAGATACAATGAGCAGTTCTTC.

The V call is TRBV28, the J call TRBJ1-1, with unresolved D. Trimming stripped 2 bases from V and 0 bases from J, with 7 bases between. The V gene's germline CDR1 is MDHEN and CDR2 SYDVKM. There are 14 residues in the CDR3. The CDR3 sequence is CASSLRPLNTEAFF. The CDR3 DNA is TGTGCCAGCAGTTTAAGACCGCTGAACACTGAAGCTTTCTTT. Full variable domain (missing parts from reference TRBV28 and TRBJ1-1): DVKVTQSSRYLVKRTGEKVFLECVQDMDHENMFWYRQDPGLGLRLIYFSYDVKMKEKGDIPEGYSVSREKKERFSLILESASTNQTSMYLCASSLRPLNTEAFFGQGTRLTVV.

CDR3 amino acids: CASSVGLGQANTEAFF. CDR3 in DNA: TGTGCCAGCAGCGTAGGTTTGGGACAAGCGAACACTGAAGCTTTCTTT. The rearrangement uses TRBV9 and TRBJ1-1; D may be TRBD1 (6 bases). The V end was cut by 0 bases, the J end by 1 base, with 13 bases between. The germline CDR1 and CDR2 sequences are SGDLS and YYNGEE. The CDR3 runs 16 residues.

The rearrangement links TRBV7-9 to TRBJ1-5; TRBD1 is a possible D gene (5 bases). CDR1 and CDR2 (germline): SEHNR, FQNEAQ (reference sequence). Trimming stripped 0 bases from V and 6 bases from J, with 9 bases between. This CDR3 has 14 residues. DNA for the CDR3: TGTGCCAGCAGCTTAGCCTCAGGGTCTCAGCCCCAGCATTTT. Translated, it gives CASSLASGSQPQHF.

In nucleotides, the CDR3 is TGTGCCAGCAGCCCACAACCGAGAACTAGCGGGGGGGCCCTGTGGTCAGATACGCAGTATTTT. Its translation: CASSPQPRTSGGALWSDTQYF. The chain is built from TRBV7-3 and TRBJ2-3; 13 nucleotides match TRBD2. V shed 5 bases, J shed 4 bases, and the junction held 21 bases outside the gene matches. CDR1 and CDR2 from the germline V gene are SGHTA and FQGTGA. The length of the CDR3 is 21 residues.

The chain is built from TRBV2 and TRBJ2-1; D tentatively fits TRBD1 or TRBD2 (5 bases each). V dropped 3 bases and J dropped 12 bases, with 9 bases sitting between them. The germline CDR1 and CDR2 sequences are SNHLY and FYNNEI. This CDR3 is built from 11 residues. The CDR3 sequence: CASSDGGSQFF. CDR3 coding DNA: TGTGCCAGCAGTGATGGGGGATCGCAGTTCTTC.

This chain's CDR3 is CATGARDELRVDGYTF. CDR3 DNA sequence: TGTGCCACAGGGGCCCGGGACGAACTACGAGTGGACGGCTACACCTTC. This rearrangement joins TRBV19 to TRBJ1-2, with D possibly being TRBD1 (6 bases). CDR3 length: 16 residues. Trimming cost V 10 bases and J 8 bases, with 29 bases left between them. From germline, CDR1 is LNHDA and CDR2 SQIVND (reference sequence).

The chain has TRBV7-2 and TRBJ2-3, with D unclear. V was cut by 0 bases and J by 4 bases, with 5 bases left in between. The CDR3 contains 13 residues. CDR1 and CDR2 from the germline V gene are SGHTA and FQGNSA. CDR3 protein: CASSLARSDTQYF. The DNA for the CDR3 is TGTGCCAGCAGCTTAGCCAGGTCAGATACGCAGTATTTT.

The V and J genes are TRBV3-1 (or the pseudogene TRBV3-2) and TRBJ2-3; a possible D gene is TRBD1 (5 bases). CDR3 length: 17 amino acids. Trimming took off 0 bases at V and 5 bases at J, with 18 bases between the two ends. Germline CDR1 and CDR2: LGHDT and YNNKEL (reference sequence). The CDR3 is CASSQEARVGLEDTQYF. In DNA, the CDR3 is TGTGCCAGCAGCCAAGAGGCTCGGGTGGGGCTAGAAGATACGCAGTATTTT.

The CDR3 loop is CASKAIGDTGELFF. CDR3 bases: TGTGCCAGTAAGGCCATCGGTGACACCGGGGAGCTGTTTTTT. The chain links TRBV19 to TRBJ2-2; no reliable D call. CDR1 and CDR2 from the germline V gene are LNHDA and SQIVND (reference sequence). V was clipped by 7 bases and J by 3 bases, with 12 bases between them. The CDR3 length is 14 residues.

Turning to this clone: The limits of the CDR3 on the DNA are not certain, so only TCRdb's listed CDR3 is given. This CDR3 is CASSKVALGTQYF. The chain links TRBV21-1 to TRBJ2-3. TRBV21-1 constitutes a pseudogene. Termini included, the CDR3 measures 13 amino acids.

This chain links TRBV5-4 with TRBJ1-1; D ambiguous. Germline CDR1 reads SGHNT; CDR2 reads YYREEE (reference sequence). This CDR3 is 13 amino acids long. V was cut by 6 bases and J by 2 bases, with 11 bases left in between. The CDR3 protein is CASKAEGNTEAFF. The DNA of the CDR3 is TGTGCCAGCAAGGCGGAGGGTAACACTGAAGCTTTCTTT. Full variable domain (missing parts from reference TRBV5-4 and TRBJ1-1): ETGVTQSPTHLIKTRGQQVTLRCSSQSGHNTVSWYQQALGQGPQFIFQYYREEENGRGNFPPRFSGLQFPNYSSELNVNALELDDSALYLCASKAEGNTEAFFGQGTRLTVV.

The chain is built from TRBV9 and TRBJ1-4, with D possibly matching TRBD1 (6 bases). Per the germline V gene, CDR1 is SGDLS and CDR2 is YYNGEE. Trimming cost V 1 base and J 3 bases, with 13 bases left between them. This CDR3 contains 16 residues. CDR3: CASSVTGGAANEKLFF. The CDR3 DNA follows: TGTGCCAGCAGCGTAACGGGGGGCGCGGCTAATGAAAAACTGTTTTTT.

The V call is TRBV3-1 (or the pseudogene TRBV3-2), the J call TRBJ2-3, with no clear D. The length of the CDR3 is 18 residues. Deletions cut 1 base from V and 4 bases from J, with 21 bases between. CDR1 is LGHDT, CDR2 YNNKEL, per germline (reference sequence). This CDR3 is CASSQVRVDLRSPDTQYF. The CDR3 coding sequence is TGTGCCAGCAGCCAAGTCCGGGTGGACCTTCGGTCCCCAGATACGCAGTATTTT.

The CDR3 region has the DNA TGTGCCAGCAGCTTGCGATACGGGCTGTCATCCTCGAACACCGGGGAGCTGTTTTTT. This sequence encodes CASSLRYGLSSSNTGELFF. The V and J genes are TRBV7-2 and TRBJ2-2; no clear D. This CDR3 spans 19 amino acids. V was shortened by 3 bases and J by 0 bases, with 20 bases between the two germline ends. Germline assignment: CDR1 SGHTA and CDR2 FQGNSA.

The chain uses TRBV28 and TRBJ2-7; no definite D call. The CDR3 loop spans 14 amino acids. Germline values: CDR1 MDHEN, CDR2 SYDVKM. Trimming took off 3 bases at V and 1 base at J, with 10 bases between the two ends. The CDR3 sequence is CASSFHRWSYEQYF. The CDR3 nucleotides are TGTGCCAGCAGTTTCCATCGGTGGTCCTACGAGCAGTACTTC.